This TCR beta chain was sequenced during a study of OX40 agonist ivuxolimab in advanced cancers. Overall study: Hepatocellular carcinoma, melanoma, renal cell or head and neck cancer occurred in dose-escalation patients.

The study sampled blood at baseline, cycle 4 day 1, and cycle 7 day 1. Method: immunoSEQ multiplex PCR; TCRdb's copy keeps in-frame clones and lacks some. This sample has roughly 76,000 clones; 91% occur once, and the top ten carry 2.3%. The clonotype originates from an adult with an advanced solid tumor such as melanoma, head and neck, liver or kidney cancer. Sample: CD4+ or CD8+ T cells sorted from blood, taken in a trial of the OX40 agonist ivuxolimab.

The chain's CDR3 is CASSTLGNSEAFF. The CDR3 DNA reads TGTGCCAGCTCGACCCTCGGGAATTCGGAAGCTTTCTTT. This sequence joins TRBV18 and TRBJ1-1; D is ambiguous. Trimming removed 6 bases at V and 8 bases at J, with 16 bases between. The CDR3 spans 13 residues. Per germline, CDR1 KGHSH and CDR2 LQKENI.